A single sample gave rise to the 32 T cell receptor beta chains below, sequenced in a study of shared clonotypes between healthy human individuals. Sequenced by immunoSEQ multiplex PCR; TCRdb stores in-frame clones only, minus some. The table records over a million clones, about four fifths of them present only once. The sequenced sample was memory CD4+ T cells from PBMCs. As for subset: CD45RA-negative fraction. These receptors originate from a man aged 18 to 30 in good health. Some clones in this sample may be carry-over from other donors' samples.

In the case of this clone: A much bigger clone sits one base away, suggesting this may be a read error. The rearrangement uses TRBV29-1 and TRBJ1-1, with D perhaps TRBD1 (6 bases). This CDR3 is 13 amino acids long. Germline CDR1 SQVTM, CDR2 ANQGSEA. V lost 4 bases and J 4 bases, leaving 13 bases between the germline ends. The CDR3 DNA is TGCAGCGTTGCACAGGGCAGCCGCACTGAAGCTTTCTTT. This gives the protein CSVAQGSRTEAFF.

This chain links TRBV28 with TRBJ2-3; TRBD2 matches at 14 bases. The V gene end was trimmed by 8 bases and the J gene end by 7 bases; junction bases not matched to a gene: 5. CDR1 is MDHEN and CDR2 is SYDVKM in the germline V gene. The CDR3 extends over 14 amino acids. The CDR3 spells CASQGTSGSYTQYF. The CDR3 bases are TGTGCCAGCCAGGGGACTAGCGGGAGTTATACGCAGTATTTT.

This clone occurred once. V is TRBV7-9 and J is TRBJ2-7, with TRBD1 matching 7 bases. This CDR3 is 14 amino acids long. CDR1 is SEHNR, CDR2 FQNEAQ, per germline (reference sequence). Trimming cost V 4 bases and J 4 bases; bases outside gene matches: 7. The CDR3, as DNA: TGTGCCAGCAGCTCCCGGGACAGCCGTTACGAGCAGTACTTC. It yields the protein CASSSRDSRYEQYF.

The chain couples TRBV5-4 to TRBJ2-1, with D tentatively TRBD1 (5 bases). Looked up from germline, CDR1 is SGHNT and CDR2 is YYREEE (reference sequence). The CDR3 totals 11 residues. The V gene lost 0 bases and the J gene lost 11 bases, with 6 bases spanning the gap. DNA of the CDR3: TGTGCCAGCAGCTTGGACAGGAAGCAGTTCTTC. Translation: CASSLDRKQFF.

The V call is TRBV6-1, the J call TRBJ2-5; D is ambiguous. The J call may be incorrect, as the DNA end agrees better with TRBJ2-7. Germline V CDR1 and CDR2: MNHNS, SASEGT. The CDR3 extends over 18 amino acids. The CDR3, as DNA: TGTGCCAGCAGTGAAGCGCCGGAGCTTCATGGCAGCTCCTACGAGCAGTACTTC. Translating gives CASSEAPELHGSSYEQYF.

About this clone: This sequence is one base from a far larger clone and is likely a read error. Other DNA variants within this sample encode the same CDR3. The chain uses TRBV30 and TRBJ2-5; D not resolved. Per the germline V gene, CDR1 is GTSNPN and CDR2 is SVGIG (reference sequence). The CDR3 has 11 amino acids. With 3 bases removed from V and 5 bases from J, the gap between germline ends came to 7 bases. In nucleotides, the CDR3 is TGTGCCTGGAGATTAGTGGAGACCCAGTACTTC. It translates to CAWRLVETQYF.

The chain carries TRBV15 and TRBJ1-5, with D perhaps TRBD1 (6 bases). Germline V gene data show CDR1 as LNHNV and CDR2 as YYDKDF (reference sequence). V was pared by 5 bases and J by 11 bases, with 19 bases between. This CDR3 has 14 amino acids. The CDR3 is CATSPQGREGSQHF. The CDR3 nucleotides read TGTGCCACCAGCCCACAGGGCCGGGAGGGGTCCCAGCATTTT.

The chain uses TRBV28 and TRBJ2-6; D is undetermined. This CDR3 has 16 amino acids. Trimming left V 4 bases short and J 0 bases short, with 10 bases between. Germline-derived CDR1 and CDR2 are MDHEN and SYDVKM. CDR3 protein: CASSWTLFSGANVLTF. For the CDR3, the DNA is TGTGCCAGCAGTTGGACCCTATTCTCTGGGGCCAACGTCCTGACTTTC.

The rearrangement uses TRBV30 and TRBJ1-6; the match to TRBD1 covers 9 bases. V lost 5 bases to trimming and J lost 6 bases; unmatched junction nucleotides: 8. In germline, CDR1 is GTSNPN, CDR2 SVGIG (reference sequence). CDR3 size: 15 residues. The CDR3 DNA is TGTGCCTGGGTTCCGGGACAGGGATTTAATTCACCCCTCCACTTT. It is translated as CAWVPGQGFNSPLHF. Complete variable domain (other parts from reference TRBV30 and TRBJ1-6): SQTIHQWPATLVQPVGSPLSLECTVEGTSNPNLYWYRQAAGRGLQLLFYSVGIGQISSEVPQNLSASRPQDRQFILSSKKLLLSDSGFYLCAWVPGQGFNSPLHFGNGTRLTVT.

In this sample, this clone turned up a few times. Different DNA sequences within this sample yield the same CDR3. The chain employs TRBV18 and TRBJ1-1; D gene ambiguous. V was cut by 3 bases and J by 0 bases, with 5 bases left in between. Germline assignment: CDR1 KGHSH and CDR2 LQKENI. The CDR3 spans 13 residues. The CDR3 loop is CASSPDMNTEAFF. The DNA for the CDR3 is TGTGCCAGCTCACCTGACATGAACACTGAAGCTTTCTTT.

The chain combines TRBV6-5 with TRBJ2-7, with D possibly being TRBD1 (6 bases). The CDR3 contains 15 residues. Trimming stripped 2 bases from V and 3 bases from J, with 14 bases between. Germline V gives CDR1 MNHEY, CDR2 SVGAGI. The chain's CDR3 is CASSYTQGRGYEQYF. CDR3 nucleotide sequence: TGTGCCAGCAGTTACACACAGGGAAGGGGCTACGAGCAGTACTTC.

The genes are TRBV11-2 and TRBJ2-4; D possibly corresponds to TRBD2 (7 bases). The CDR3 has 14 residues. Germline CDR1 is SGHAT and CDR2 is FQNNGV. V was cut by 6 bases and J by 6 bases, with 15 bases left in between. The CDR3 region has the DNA TGTGCCAGCAGTGTTAAGAGGGGGGGAAACATTCAGTACTTC. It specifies CASSVKRGGNIQYF.

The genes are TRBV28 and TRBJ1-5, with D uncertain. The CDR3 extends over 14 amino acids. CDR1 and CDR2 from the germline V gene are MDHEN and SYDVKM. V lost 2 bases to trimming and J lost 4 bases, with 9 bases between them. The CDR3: CASSLKGPNQPQHF. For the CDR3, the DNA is TGTGCCAGCAGTTTAAAGGGCCCTAATCAGCCCCAGCATTTT.

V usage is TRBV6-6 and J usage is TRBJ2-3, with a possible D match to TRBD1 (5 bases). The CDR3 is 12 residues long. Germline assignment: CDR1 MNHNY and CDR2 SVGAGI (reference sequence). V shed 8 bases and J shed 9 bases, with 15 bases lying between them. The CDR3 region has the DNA TGTGCCAGCCAGTTACCTCAGGGCACGCAGTATTTT. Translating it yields CASQLPQGTQYF.

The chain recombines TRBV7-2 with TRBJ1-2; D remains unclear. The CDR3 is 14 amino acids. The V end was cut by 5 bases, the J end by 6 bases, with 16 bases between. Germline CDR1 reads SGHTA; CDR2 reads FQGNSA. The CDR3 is CASSPRLGYDGYTF. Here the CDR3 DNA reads TGTGCCAGCAGCCCACGCTTAGGCTACGATGGCTACACCTTC.

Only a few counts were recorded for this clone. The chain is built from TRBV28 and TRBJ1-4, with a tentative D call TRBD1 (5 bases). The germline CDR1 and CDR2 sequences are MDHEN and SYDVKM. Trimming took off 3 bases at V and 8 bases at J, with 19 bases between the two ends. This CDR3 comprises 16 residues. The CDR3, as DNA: TGTGCCAGCAGTTTGGGGGTGACGGGCTTACGGGAAAAACTGTTTTTT. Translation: CASSLGVTGLREKLFF. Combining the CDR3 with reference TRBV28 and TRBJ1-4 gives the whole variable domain DVKVTQSSRYLVKRTGEKVFLECVQDMDHENMFWYRQDPGLGLRLIYFSYDVKMKEKGDIPEGYSVSREKKERFSLILESASTNQTSMYLCASSLGVTGLREKLFFGSGTQLSVL.

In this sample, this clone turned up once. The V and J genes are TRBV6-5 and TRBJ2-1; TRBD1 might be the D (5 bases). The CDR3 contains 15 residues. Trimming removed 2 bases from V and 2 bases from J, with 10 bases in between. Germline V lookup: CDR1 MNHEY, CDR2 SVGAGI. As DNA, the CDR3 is TGTGCCAGCAGTTACCAGGTCAGGGCCTACAATGAGCAGTTCTTC. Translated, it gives CASSYQVRAYNEQFF.

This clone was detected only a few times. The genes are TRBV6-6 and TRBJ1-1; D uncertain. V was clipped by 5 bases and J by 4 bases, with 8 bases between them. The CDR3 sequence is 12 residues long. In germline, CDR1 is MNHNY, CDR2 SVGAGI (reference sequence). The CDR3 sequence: CASSDPRTEAFF. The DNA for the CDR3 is TGTGCCAGCAGTGATCCCCGCACTGAAGCTTTCTTT.

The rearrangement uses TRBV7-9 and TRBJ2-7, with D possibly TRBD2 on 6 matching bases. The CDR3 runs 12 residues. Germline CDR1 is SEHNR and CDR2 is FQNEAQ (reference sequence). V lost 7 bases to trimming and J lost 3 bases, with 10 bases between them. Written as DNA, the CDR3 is TGTGCCAGCACGGAGGGAAACTACGAGCAGTACTTC. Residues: CASTEGNYEQYF.

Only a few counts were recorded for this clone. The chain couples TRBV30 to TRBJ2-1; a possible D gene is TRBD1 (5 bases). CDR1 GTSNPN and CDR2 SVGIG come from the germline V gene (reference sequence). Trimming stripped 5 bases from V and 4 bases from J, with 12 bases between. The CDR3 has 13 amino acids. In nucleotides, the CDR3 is TGTGCCTGGGGCAGGGAACTTTACAATGAGCAGTTCTTC. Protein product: CAWGRELYNEQFF.

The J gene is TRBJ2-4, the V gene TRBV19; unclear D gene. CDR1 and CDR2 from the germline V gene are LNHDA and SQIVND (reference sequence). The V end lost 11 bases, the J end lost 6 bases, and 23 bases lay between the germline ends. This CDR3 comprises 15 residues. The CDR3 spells CAGYIGPLPGNIQYF. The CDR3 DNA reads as TGTGCCGGCTACATAGGCCCCCTGCCAGGAAACATTCAGTACTTC.

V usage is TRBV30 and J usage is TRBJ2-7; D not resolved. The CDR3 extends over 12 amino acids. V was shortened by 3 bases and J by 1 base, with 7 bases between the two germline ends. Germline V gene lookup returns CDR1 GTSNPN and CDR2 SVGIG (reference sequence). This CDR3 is CAWRVGSYEQYF. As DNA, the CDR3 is TGTGCCTGGAGGGTCGGTTCCTACGAGCAGTACTTC.

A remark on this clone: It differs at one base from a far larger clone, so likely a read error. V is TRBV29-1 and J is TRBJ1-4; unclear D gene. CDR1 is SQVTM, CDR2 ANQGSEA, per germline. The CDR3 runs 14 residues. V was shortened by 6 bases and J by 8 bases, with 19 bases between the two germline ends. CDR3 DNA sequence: TGCAGCGTCGGGTACACAACCAAAACGGAAAAACTGTTTTTT. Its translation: CSVGYTTKTEKLFF.

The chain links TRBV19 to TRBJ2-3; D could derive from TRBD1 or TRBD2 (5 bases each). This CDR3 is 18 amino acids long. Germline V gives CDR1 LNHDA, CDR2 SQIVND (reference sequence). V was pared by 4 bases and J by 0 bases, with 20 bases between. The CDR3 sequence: CASSTRQRLTPSTDTQYF. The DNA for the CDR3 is TGTGCCAGTAGTACGAGACAGAGACTAACCCCTAGCACAGATACGCAGTATTTT.

CDR3 nucleotides: TGTGCCAGCAGCAGGGCCGGGGAGACCCAGTACTTC. As protein: CASSRAGETQYF. The V and J genes are TRBV2 and TRBJ2-5, with D possibly TRBD1 on 5 matching bases. V dropped 6 bases and J dropped 5 bases, with 10 bases sitting between them. The germline CDR1 and CDR2 sequences are SNHLY and FYNNEI. The CDR3 runs 12 residues.

In DNA, the CDR3 is TGTGCCAGCAGTGAATTCGGCAGAAGCTATGGCTACACCTTC. This codes for CASSEFGRSYGYTF. V usage is TRBV6-1 and J usage is TRBJ1-2; D is unresolved. The CDR3 is 14 residues long. With 2 bases removed from V and 4 bases from J, the gap between germline ends came to 11 bases. Germline values: CDR1 MNHNS, CDR2 SASEGT.

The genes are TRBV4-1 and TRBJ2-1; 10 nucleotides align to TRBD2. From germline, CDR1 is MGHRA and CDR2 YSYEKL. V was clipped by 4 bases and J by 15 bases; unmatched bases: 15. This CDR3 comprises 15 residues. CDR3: CASSRDPSGSFQWFF. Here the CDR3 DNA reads TGCGCCAGCAGCCGGGACCCTAGCGGGAGCTTCCAGTGGTTCTTC.

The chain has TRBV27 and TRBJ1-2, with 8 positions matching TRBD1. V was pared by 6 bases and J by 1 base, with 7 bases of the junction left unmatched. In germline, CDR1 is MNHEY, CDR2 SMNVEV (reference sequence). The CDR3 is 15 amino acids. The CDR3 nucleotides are TGTGCCAGCAGCCTCAGGGGGCCGCTTAACTATGGCTACACCTTC. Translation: CASSLRGPLNYGYTF.

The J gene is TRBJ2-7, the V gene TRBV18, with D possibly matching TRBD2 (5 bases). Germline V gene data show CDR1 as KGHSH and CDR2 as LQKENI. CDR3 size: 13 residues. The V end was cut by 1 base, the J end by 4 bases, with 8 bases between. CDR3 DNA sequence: TGTGCCAGCTCACCACTACCGGGGTACGAGCAGTACTTC. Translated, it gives CASSPLPGYEQYF.

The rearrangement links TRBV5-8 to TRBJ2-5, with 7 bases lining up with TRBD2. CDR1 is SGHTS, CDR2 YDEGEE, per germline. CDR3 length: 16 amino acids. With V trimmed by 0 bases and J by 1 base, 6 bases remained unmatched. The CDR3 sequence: CASSLDLAVIQETQYF. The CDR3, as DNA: TGTGCCAGCAGCTTGGACCTAGCGGTCATCCAAGAGACCCAGTACTTC.

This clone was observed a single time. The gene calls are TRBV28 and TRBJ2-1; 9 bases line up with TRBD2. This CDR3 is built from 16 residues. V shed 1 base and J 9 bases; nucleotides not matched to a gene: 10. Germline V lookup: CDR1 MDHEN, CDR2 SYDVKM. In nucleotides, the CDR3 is TGTGCCAGCAGTTTATTTGCGGGAGGGCCGGTTATTGAGCAGTTCTTC. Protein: CASSLFAGGPVIEQFF.

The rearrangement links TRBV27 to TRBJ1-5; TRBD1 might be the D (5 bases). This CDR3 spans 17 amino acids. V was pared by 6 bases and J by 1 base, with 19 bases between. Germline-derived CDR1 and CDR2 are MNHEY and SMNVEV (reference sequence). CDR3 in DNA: TGTGCCAGCAGCCTTAGATCCGGGGCTGGGAGCAATCAGCCCCAGCATTTT. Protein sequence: CASSLRSGAGSNQPQHF.